Following are 3 T cell receptor beta chains from one sample sequenced in a study of T cells in Graves' hyperthyroidism and ophthalmopathy. RNA transcripts were the template for amplifying TCR beta CDR3 regions. The HTBI primer set served for first-round RT-PCR of the TCR CDR3. MiXCR was run by TCRdb on the multiplex PCR reads, yielding one entry per CDR3 protein. The data show some 400,000 distinct CDR3 sequences, approximately 13% seen once. Sample: blood. The receptors derive from a woman aged 55-75 years with Graves' hyperthyroidism.

This clonotype was seen ten or more times. The chain uses TRBV7-9 and TRBJ2-1; no firm D call. The CDR3 contains 14 residues. The V and J ends lost 5 bases and 10 bases respectively, with 18 bases between them. Germline lookup yields CDR1 SEHNR and CDR2 FQNEAQ (reference sequence). Here the CDR3 DNA reads TGTGCCAGCAGCCACCGGACCCACCAAGGGGAGCAGTTCTTC. Amino acid sequence: CASSHRTHQGEQFF.

This clonotype occurred a few times. The CDR3 sequence: CASTPRLGIYEQYF. CDR3 coding DNA: TGTGCCAGCACCCCCCGACTGGGCATCTACGAGCAGTACTTC. V and J are TRBV11-2 and TRBJ2-7; unclear D gene. The germline gives CDR1 SGHAT, CDR2 FQNNGV. The CDR3 covers 14 residues. Trimming pared 7 bases from V and 3 bases from J, leaving 16 bases between.

Many counts were recorded for this clonotype. The chain joins TRBV20-1 to TRBJ2-7; tentative D call: TRBD1 (5 bases). CDR1 is DFQATT, CDR2 SNEGSKA, per germline (reference sequence). V lost 7 bases and J lost 1, with 14 bases in between. The CDR3 runs 13 residues. CDR3 bases: TGCAGTGTTACCAGGCCAGGGTCCTACGAGCAGTACTTC. Encoded protein: CSVTRPGSYEQYF.